Only a few counts were recorded for the clone carrying this T cell receptor (beta chain). This sample stems from a study of identical twins. Template switching added a universal primer site; cDNA carried unique molecular identifiers. Each CDR3 protein gets one entry after TCRdb re-called the 5' RACE reads with MiXCR. There are some 260,000 distinct CDR3 sequences in the sample; roughly an eighth occur only once, and 7% to 9.5% lies in the top ten. Trimming stripped 1 base from V and 7 bases from J, with 11 bases between. This CDR3 has 13 residues. The V gene's germline CDR1 is SGHDT and CDR2 YYEEEE. V usage is TRBV5-6 and J usage is TRBJ1-2, with D tentatively TRBD1 (5 bases). The sample was memory (CD45RO+) T cells sorted from blood. The clonotype originates from a woman between 18 and 29 years old in good health. CDR3 DNA sequence: TGTGCCAGCAGCTTGCAGCAGGGTCTTGGCTACACCTTC. The encoded protein is CASSLQQGLGYTF.